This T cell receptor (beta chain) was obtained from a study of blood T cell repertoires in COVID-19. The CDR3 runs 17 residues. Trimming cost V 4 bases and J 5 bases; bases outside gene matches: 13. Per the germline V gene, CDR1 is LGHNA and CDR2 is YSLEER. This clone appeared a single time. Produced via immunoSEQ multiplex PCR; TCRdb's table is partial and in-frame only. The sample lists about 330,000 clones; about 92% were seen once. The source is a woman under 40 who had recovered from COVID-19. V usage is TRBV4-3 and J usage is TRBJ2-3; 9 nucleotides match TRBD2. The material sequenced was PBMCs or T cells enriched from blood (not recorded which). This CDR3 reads CASSPSGAGGPKDTQYF. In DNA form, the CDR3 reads TGCGCCAGCAGCCCCTCCGGGGCGGGGGGGCCGAAAGATACGCAGTATTTT.